This record looks at one TCR beta chain sequence and its context. This sample stems from a study of blood T cell repertoires in COVID-19. The CDR3 is 16 amino acids. The germline V and J ends were trimmed by 2 bases and 0 bases, with 8 bases remaining between them. In germline, CDR1 is SGHVS, CDR2 FNYEAQ. The data were produced by immunoSEQ multiplex PCR, yet TCRdb's version contains in-frame clones alone and is incomplete. The table has about 310,000 clones, roughly 89% seen once. The chain combines TRBV7-6 with TRBJ2-6, with D unresolved. The sequence was collected from a woman between 18 and 29 years old with acute COVID-19. The material sequenced was PBMCs or T cells enriched from blood (not recorded which). The CDR3 DNA reads TGTGCCAGCAGCTTACGAGGCGGCTCTGGGGCCAACGTCCTGACTTTC. Residues: CASSLRGGSGANVLTF.